The 19 T cell receptor beta chains presented below share a single source sample, sequenced in a study of T cell repertoires in cytomegalovirus infection. Their antigens are not known. TCRdb called the reads again in MiXCR, with one record for every CDR3 protein. The repertoire holds approximately 1,000,000 distinct CDR3 sequences, with roughly 30% as singletons. Material: cultured CD8+ T cells from PBMCs, obtained from culture after CMV antigen stimulation. Source of these receptors: a human donor in good health (CMV status not recorded). Some clones in this sample may be carry-over from other donors' samples.

The table lists this clonotype with a few counts. The gene calls are TRBV12-3 or TRBV12-4 and TRBJ1-1, with 8 bases aligning to TRBD1. The trim removed 5 bases at V and 5 bases at J, leaving 10 bases unmatched. The CDR3 has 15 residues. The CDR3 sequence is CASSPSGQESTEAFF. Here the CDR3 DNA reads TGTGCCAGCAGTCCCTCGGGACAGGAATCAACTGAAGCTTTCTTT.

This clonotype was seen only a few times. CDR3 in amino acids: CASSARQRNTEAFF. The CDR3 nucleotides read TGTGCCAGCAGTGCGCGACAGAGGAACACTGAAGCTTTCTTT. V and J are TRBV2 and TRBJ1-1; D might be TRBD1 (5 bases). Per germline, CDR1 SNHLY and CDR2 FYNNEI. V was clipped by 4 bases and J by 1 base, with 10 bases between them. The CDR3 is 14 amino acids.

This clonotype occurred a few times. The chain uses TRBV19 and TRBJ1-1; D not certain. Germline V gene data show CDR1 as LNHDA and CDR2 as SQIVND (reference sequence). The CDR3 runs to 15 residues. V was cut by 5 bases and J by 1 base, with 14 bases left in between. Here the CDR3 reads CASSENMLPNTEAFF. The CDR3 coding sequence is TGTGCCAGTAGTGAAAACATGCTACCGAACACTGAAGCTTTCTTT.

This clonotype came up a few times. The CDR3 DNA follows: TGTGCCAGCAGTTTTCCGGGCGGCTATGGCTACACCTTC. Translated, it gives CASSFPGGYGYTF. The chain employs TRBV27 and TRBJ1-2, with unresolved D. The germline V and J ends were trimmed by 3 bases and 4 bases, with 9 bases remaining between them. This CDR3 is 13 amino acids long. Germline values: CDR1 MNHEY, CDR2 SMNVEV (reference sequence).

This clonotype was counted ten times or more. The chain joins TRBV7-2 to TRBJ2-3; 8 bases map to TRBD2. With V trimmed by 2 bases and J by 0 bases, 4 bases remained unmatched. Germline CDR1 SGHTA, CDR2 FQGNSA. The CDR3 contains 16 residues. CDR3: CASSLRAGASTDTQYF. CDR3 nucleotide sequence: TGTGCCAGCAGCTTAAGAGCGGGGGCTAGCACAGATACGCAGTATTTT.

This clonotype was counted many times. The genes are TRBV7-2 and TRBJ2-3; D not certain. The V and J ends lost 4 bases and 0 bases respectively, with 8 bases between them. The germline V gene has CDR1 SGHTA and CDR2 FQGNSA. This CDR3 contains 14 residues. CDR3 loop: CASSSDLSTDTQYF. DNA for the CDR3: TGTGCCAGCAGCTCGGACCTCAGCACAGATACGCAGTATTTT.

The sample holds a few counts of this clonotype. The chain carries TRBV20-1 and TRBJ1-1; 9 bases are shared with TRBD1. J gave up 4 bases and V 1 base, and 7 bases lay outside the gene matches. This CDR3 has 15 amino acids. Germline CDR1 is DFQATT and CDR2 is SNEGSKA (reference sequence). The DNA for the CDR3 is TGCAGTGCTAGAGTCAAGGGACAGGGCGCCACTGAAGCTTTCTTT. Its translation is CSARVKGQGATEAFF.

The V call is TRBV29-1, the J call TRBJ1-2; 7 bases agree with TRBD1. Germline V CDR1 and CDR2: SQVTM, ANQGSEA. The CDR3 length is 14 residues. Trimming took 4 bases from V and 8 from J; bases not matched to a gene: 13. CDR3 residues: CSVVGTEVSRGYTF. CDR3 nucleotide sequence: TGCAGCGTTGTTGGGACAGAGGTGTCTCGCGGCTACACCTTC.

The rearrangement uses TRBV18 and TRBJ2-1, with 8 bases fitting TRBD1. The CDR3 extends over 16 amino acids. The germline gives CDR1 KGHSH, CDR2 LQKENI. The V segment lost 3 bases and the J segment 3 bases; nucleotides outside the gene matches: 7. Here the CDR3 DNA reads TGTGCCAGCTCACCGTCCCGGGACAGGTTCTACAATGAGCAGTTCTTC. Translated, it gives CASSPSRDRFYNEQFF.

There are a few counts of this clonotype. The chain combines TRBV7-8 with TRBJ2-3, with D possibly TRBD2 on 6 matching bases. V gave up 1 base and J gave up 4 bases, with 21 bases separating them. Per germline, CDR1 SGHVS and CDR2 FQNEAQ. There are 18 residues in the CDR3. DNA of the CDR3: TGTGCCAGCAGCTTAGTAGGGCCGAGGCCGGGAGTTTCAGATACGCAGTATTTT. Amino acid sequence: CASSLVGPRPGVSDTQYF.

The V gene is TRBV27, the J gene TRBJ1-2; weak D call: TRBD1 (5 bases). V was shortened by 5 bases and J by 13 bases, with 20 bases between the two germline ends. This CDR3 comprises 13 residues. The germline gives CDR1 MNHEY, CDR2 SMNVEV (reference sequence). The CDR3 reads CASSLSRGDVFTF. The CDR3 nucleotides read TGTGCCAGCAGTCTCTCCCGGGGGGACGTCTTCACCTTC.

The rearrangement links TRBV5-5 to TRBJ1-4; no clear D gene. Trimming pared 0 bases from V and 8 bases from J, leaving 14 bases between. The CDR3 runs to 15 residues. Germline V gene lookup returns CDR1 SGHKS and CDR2 YYEKEE (reference sequence). CDR3 residues: CASSLGGVGGEKLFF. As DNA, the CDR3 is TGTGCCAGCAGCTTGGGCGGAGTCGGAGGGGAAAAACTGTTTTTT.

The chain joins TRBV10-2 to TRBJ1-1; D might be TRBD1 (5 bases). The CDR3 length is 15 residues. V lost 3 bases and J lost 3, with 14 bases in between. Germline loops: CDR1 WSHSY, CDR2 SAAADI. The CDR3 sequence is CASSDSSPGHTEAFF. The CDR3 DNA follows: TGCGCCAGCAGTGACTCCTCTCCGGGGCACACTGAAGCTTTCTTT.

Only a few counts were recorded for this clonotype. The chain has TRBV7-2 and TRBJ2-2; D is uncertain. CDR1 is SGHTA and CDR2 is FQGNSA in the germline V gene. V was cut by 3 bases and J by 1 base, with 6 bases left in between. The length of the CDR3 is 14 residues. The chain's CDR3 is CASSFHRNTGELFF. The CDR3 DNA sequence: TGTGCCAGCAGCTTTCACAGGAACACCGGGGAGCTGTTTTTT.

This clonotype was counted ten times or more. The CDR3 is CASSFRAIGTGAVDTEAFF. CDR3 nucleotides: TGTGCCAGCAGTTTTCGAGCCATCGGGACAGGCGCCGTGGACACTGAAGCTTTCTTT. The V call is TRBV6-6, the J call TRBJ1-1; 8 bases match TRBD1. The CDR3 sequence is 19 residues long. Germline V gene sequence: CDR1 MNHNY, CDR2 SVGAGI (reference sequence). The trim removed 4 bases at V and 3 bases at J, leaving 19 bases unmatched.

V and J are TRBV7-3 and TRBJ1-1; no firm D call. The V gene's germline CDR1 is SGHTA and CDR2 FQGTGA. Trimming shortened V by 1 base and J by 3 bases, and 6 bases separated the two germline ends. The CDR3 covers 13 residues. In DNA, the CDR3 is TGTGCCAGCAGCTTAAACGGGGACACTGAAGCTTTCTTT. It is translated as CASSLNGDTEAFF.

This clonotype appeared many times. This chain connects TRBV7-2 to TRBJ2-7; TRBD2 matches at 11 bases. Germline V lookup: CDR1 SGHTA, CDR2 FQGNSA. The V and J ends lost 5 bases and 1 base, in that order; junction bases with no gene match: 4. This CDR3 is built from 15 residues. This CDR3 is CASSLTSGASYEQYF. In nucleotides, the CDR3 is TGTGCCAGCAGCCTGACTAGCGGGGCTTCCTACGAGCAGTACTTC.

This sequence joins TRBV20-1 and TRBJ2-1; 9 positions match TRBD2. V lost 1 base to trimming and J lost 6 bases; unmatched junction nucleotides: 4. The CDR3 totals 14 residues. Germline V CDR1 and CDR2: DFQATT, SNEGSKA (reference sequence). This CDR3 reads CSARVAGGLNEQFF. The CDR3 coding sequence is TGCAGTGCTAGAGTGGCGGGGGGGCTCAATGAGCAGTTCTTC.

This clonotype was observed once. The chain couples TRBV4-2 to TRBJ2-1; D is uncertain. Trimming took 0 bases from V and 1 from J, leaving 7 bases between them. This CDR3 region has 15 residues. CDR1 is LGHNA, CDR2 YNFKEQ, per germline. The CDR3 is CASSQDYLSYNEQFF. The CDR3 coding sequence is TGTGCCAGCAGCCAAGATTACTTATCCTACAATGAGCAGTTCTTC.